A single TCR beta chain is shown here with its context. What it binds is unknown. PCR involved 60 Vbeta and 13 Jbeta primers. Assay used: immunoSEQ multiplex PCR; TCRdb lists only in-frame clones, some missing. The sample holds 200,000 to 250,000 clones, approximately 78% seen once. These data belong to a study of cytomegalovirus exposure and HLA in healthy donors. Findings of the study overall: Generally TCR sequences proved uncommon, though certain public TCRs appeared in numerous donors. Productive rates of about 87% or about 30% were seen for most TCR beta V segments in an earlier analysis.

The V end lost 4 bases, the J end lost 2 bases, and 7 bases lay between the germline ends. CDR1 is MNHEY, CDR2 SVGAGI, per germline. There are 13 residues in the CDR3. V is TRBV6-5 and J is TRBJ2-3; D is uncertain. This clonotype originated in a man aged 30 to 45 in good health and CMV-seronegative. The sample taken for sequencing was PBMCs. The chain's CDR3 is CASSFTTTDTQYF. CDR3 in DNA: TGTGCCAGCAGTTTTACTACCACAGATACGCAGTATTTT.